This TCR beta chain was captured in a study of Tregs in tolerant kidney transplant recipients. Study conclusions and caveats: Findings come from small patient numbers and require larger validation. Tregs expanded with activated donor B cells seemed most donor-specific.

Comments on this clone: Its specificity is not known.

Germline V CDR1 and CDR2: SGHRS, YFSETQ. This CDR3 spans 15 amino acids. V was trimmed by 1 base and J by 1 base, leaving 11 bases between them. Unstimulated regulatory T cells (CD4+CD25+CD127-), CD4+CD25- non-regulatory cells, CD4 and CD8 cells were FACS-sorted from thawed PBMCs. The protocol was immunoSEQ multiplex PCR, while the TCRdb copy is restricted to in-frame clones and leaves out a portion. The table shows 240,000 or so clones, with approximately 83% occurring only once. This chain joins TRBV5-1 and TRBJ2-5, with a tentative D call TRBD2 (6 bases). The sequence came from a human donor in good health. Material: CD4+ T cells from blood. CDR3 coding DNA: TGCGCCAGCAGCTTGTTCGCGGGGCGCCAAGAGACCCAGTACTTC. Protein product: CASSLFAGRQETQYF.